This TCR beta chain was identified in a study of blood T cell repertoires in COVID-19. Overall study context: Acute and convalescent COVID-19 specimens originated in the United States, Italy and Spain. T cells, B-cell-depleted T cells, or PBMCs supplied cDNA or gDNA.

In its sample, this clone was seen a few times. Original data processing: Reference gene primer amplification in the assay estimated nucleated cell counts. Only in-frame clones appear in the TCRdb table, and some are missing; sequencing was by immunoSEQ multiplex PCR. The V and J calls and clone size are taken from that table; D and trimming were inferred from the DNA. The sample has around 180,000 clones; roughly 80% are singletons. Germline CDR1 reads MNHEY; CDR2 reads SMNVEV (reference sequence). V lost 8 bases to trimming and J lost 5 bases, with 18 bases between them. The CDR3 is 15 residues long.

The chain employs TRBV27 and TRBJ2-2; TRBD2 is a possible D gene (7 bases). Sequencing input: peripheral blood. The sequence came from a woman under 40 with acute or convalescent COVID-19. The CDR3 coding sequence is TGTGCCAGCGCTGTGGGGGGGGCGCATACCGGGGAGCTGTTTTTT. Protein: CASAVGGAHTGELFF.